The 28 T cell receptor beta chains below all came from one sample that was sequenced in a study of blood T cell repertoires in COVID-19 (dated by TCRdb to about 2020). The library came from the immunoSEQ multiplex PCR assay. As stored in TCRdb, this immuneACCESS dataset retains in-frame rearrangements with V and J assigned. A fraction of the clones does not appear; measured against another copy, unresolved V genes explain less than half of the discrepancy, and the remainder lacks a known reason. The sample table contains more than 120,000 clones; only one count was recorded for about nine tenths of them. The ten largest clones capture roughly 35% of the sample. Sequenced sample: peripheral blood. The receptors shown here come from a man aged 45-65 years who had recovered from COVID-19.

V gene TRBV5-1 combines with J gene TRBJ2-3; D might be TRBD2 (6 bases). Germline CDR1 is SGHRS and CDR2 is YFSETQ. Trimming cost V 3 bases and J 6 bases, with 17 bases left between them. CDR3 length equals 15 residues. The chain's CDR3 is CASSSGGGDWDTQYF. CDR3 DNA sequence: TGCGCCAGCAGCTCGGGCGGCGGGGATTGGGATACGCAGTATTTT.

This clone was detected a few times. The chain combines TRBV9 with TRBJ2-3; the match to TRBD2 covers 14 bases. The CDR3 length is 17 residues. Trimming removed 3 bases from V and 0 bases from J; junction bases left unmatched: 3. Per germline, CDR1 SGDLS and CDR2 YYNGEE. DNA of the CDR3: TGTGCCAGCAGCGAGGGACTAGCGGGGGCCAGCACAGATACGCAGTATTTT. Its translation: CASSEGLAGASTDTQYF.

The V gene is TRBV5-4, the J gene TRBJ2-2; maybe TRBD1 (6 bases). This CDR3 spans 16 amino acids. Trimming took 0 bases from V and 4 from J, leaving 13 bases between them. CDR1 is SGHNT, CDR2 YYREEE, per germline (reference sequence). The CDR3 region has the DNA TGTGCCAGCAGCTTGGCCCGCCAGGGGACCACCGGGGAGCTGTTTTTT. Amino acids: CASSLARQGTTGELFF.

The chain couples TRBV19 to TRBJ2-7; possible D gene TRBD2, 5 bases. Germline V CDR1 and CDR2: LNHDA, SQIVND (reference sequence). V was shortened by 3 bases and J by 2 bases, with 8 bases between the two germline ends. The CDR3 extends over 13 amino acids. CDR3 residues: CASSIRGTYEQYF. The DNA for the CDR3 is TGTGCCAGTAGTATTCGGGGAACCTACGAGCAGTACTTC.

This clone was observed a single time. This chain connects TRBV4-1 to TRBJ2-6, with a tentative D call TRBD1 (7 bases). The CDR3 is 21 residues long. Germline V lookup: CDR1 MGHRA, CDR2 YSYEKL. With 0 bases removed from V and 0 bases from J, the gap between germline ends came to 21 bases. CDR3 coding DNA: TGCGCCAGCAGCCAAGATAGTCTCGCGGGACAGAGCCGCTCTGGGGCCAACGTCCTGACTTTC. Its protein product is CASSQDSLAGQSRSGANVLTF.

This chain links TRBV18 with TRBJ2-1; D is unresolved. V was clipped by 0 bases and J by 3 bases, with 6 bases between them. CDR3 length: 14 residues. Germline V gene data show CDR1 as KGHSH and CDR2 as LQKENI. CDR3 sequence: CASSPPSVYNEQFF. In DNA, the CDR3 is TGTGCCAGCTCACCACCCTCCGTCTACAATGAGCAGTTCTTC.

The rearrangement joins TRBV5-1 to TRBJ1-4; the D gene is possibly TRBD1 (6 bases). Germline V gene lookup returns CDR1 SGHRS and CDR2 YFSETQ. V gave up 6 bases and J gave up 8 bases, with 11 bases separating them. The CDR3 length is 12 residues. CDR3 protein: CASNREGEKLFF. The CDR3 DNA is TGCGCCAGCAACAGGGAAGGAGAAAAACTGTTTTTT.

The rearrangement joins TRBV29-1 to TRBJ1-1; tentatively, D is TRBD1 (5 bases). Trimming took off 2 bases at V and 5 bases at J, with 9 bases between the two ends. The CDR3 sequence is 12 residues long. Germline lookup yields CDR1 SQVTM and CDR2 ANQGSEA. Written as DNA, the CDR3 is TGCAGCGTTGAATCGGGGGGGACTGAAGCTTTCTTT. This sequence encodes CSVESGGTEAFF.

The chain joins TRBV6-1 to TRBJ1-5; D uncertain. Germline lookup yields CDR1 MNHNS and CDR2 SASEGT. Trimming took off 10 bases at V and 1 base at J, with 14 bases between the two ends. The CDR3 length is 14 residues. In DNA, the CDR3 is TGTGCCACCCTGTCCGTGCAGAGCAATCAGCCCCAGCATTTT. This codes for CATLSVQSNQPQHF.

This chain links TRBV6-4 with TRBJ2-3; TRBD1 might be the D (6 bases). Deletions cut 3 bases from V and 0 bases from J, with 7 bases between. The germline V gene has CDR1 MRHNA and CDR2 SNTAGT. The CDR3 runs to 14 residues. CDR3 nucleotides: TGTGCCAGCAGTGAGGGGGCGAGCACAGATACGCAGTATTTT. Translation: CASSEGASTDTQYF.

The rearrangement joins TRBV10-3 to TRBJ1-5; no definite D call. Germline V gene sequence: CDR1 ENHRY, CDR2 SYGVKD. The CDR3 contains 13 residues. V was pared by 5 bases and J by 5 bases, with 10 bases between. The CDR3 reads CAISYTRDQPQHF. CDR3 nucleotides: TGTGCCATCAGTTATACACGGGATCAGCCCCAGCATTTT.

Here the CDR3 DNA reads TGTGCCTGGAGTGTACCGGCAGGGTCAAAGGAAAAACTGTTTTTT. Protein sequence: CAWSVPAGSKEKLFF. V is TRBV30 and J is TRBJ1-4; weak D call: TRBD1 (5 bases). CDR3 length equals 15 residues. Trimming stripped 0 bases from V and 8 bases from J, with 16 bases between. The germline CDR1 and CDR2 sequences are GTSNPN and SVGIG (reference sequence).

The rearrangement joins TRBV13 to TRBJ2-3, with 11 bases matching TRBD1. J gave up 5 bases and V 6 bases, and 7 bases lay outside the gene matches. The germline V gene has CDR1 PRHDT and CDR2 FYEKMQ (reference sequence). The CDR3 is 15 amino acids. The CDR3 loop is CASSQDRGLGDTQYF. CDR3 nucleotide sequence: TGTGCCAGCAGTCAGGACAGGGGGCTGGGAGATACGCAGTATTTT.

The rearrangement uses TRBV7-9 and TRBJ2-1; 11 positions match TRBD1. CDR1 is SEHNR, CDR2 FQNEAQ, per germline (reference sequence). V trimming: 4 bases; J trimming: 4 bases; junction bases outside the gene matches: 9. The CDR3 sequence is 17 residues long. CDR3 sequence reads: CASSSISGQGEYNEQFF. CDR3 DNA: TGTGCCAGCAGCTCCATTTCGGGACAGGGGGAATACAATGAGCAGTTCTTC.

The chain carries TRBV24-1 and TRBJ2-2, with 9 positions matching TRBD1. V lost 5 bases and J lost 4; bases outside the gene matches: 16. The CDR3 is 19 residues long. Germline loops: CDR1 KGHDR, CDR2 SFDVKD. CDR3 coding DNA: TGTGCCACCAGTGGCGGCAAACAGGGGGCAGGAATAGCCACCGGGGAGCTGTTTTTT. Amino acid sequence: CATSGGKQGAGIATGELFF.

The chain employs TRBV6-2 or TRBV6-3 and TRBJ2-7; unclear D gene. V shed 2 bases and J shed 2 bases, with 10 bases lying between them. This CDR3 spans 14 amino acids. CDR1 and CDR2 (germline): MNHEY, SVGEGT. The CDR3 is CASSYSSGTYEQYF. The CDR3, as DNA: TGTGCCAGCAGTTACAGTTCGGGTACCTACGAGCAGTACTTC.

The genes are TRBV24-1 and TRBJ2-7; D is possibly TRBD2 (6 bases). The CDR3 contains 14 residues. The germline V gene has CDR1 KGHDR and CDR2 SFDVKD. The V gene lost 3 bases and the J gene lost 9 bases, with 17 bases spanning the gap. CDR3 amino acids: CATSDRDGLRGQYF. CDR3 in DNA: TGTGCCACCAGTGATAGGGACGGACTACGAGGGCAGTACTTC.

The chain couples TRBV9 to TRBJ1-6; no definite D call. CDR1 and CDR2 (germline): SGDLS, YYNGEE. Between the trimmed V and J ends, which lost 0 bases and 6 bases, there was a span of 7 bases. CDR3 length: 14 residues. The CDR3 nucleotides read TGTGCCAGCAGCGTAGATTTCGGTAATTCACCCCTCCACTTT. It is translated as CASSVDFGNSPLHF.

V usage is TRBV19 and J usage is TRBJ1-1, with 12 bases fitting TRBD1. In germline, CDR1 is LNHDA, CDR2 SQIVND (reference sequence). The junction had 7 bases not matched to a gene; V was cut back by 6 bases and J by 5 bases. This CDR3 region has 15 residues. The CDR3 reads CASSGGQGARTEAFF. CDR3 sequence (DNA): TGTGCCAGTAGCGGGGGACAGGGGGCGCGGACTGAAGCTTTCTTT.

The chain joins TRBV5-6 to TRBJ1-2, with D possibly matching TRBD1 (5 bases). The CDR3 extends over 13 amino acids. V dropped 2 bases and J dropped 6 bases, with 11 bases sitting between them. CDR1 is SGHDT, CDR2 YYEEEE, per germline. The CDR3 spells CASSFSGPDGYTF. In nucleotides, the CDR3 is TGTGCCAGCAGCTTTTCAGGGCCCGATGGCTACACCTTC. The variable domain in full, completed from reference TRBV5-6 and TRBJ1-2, reads DAGVTQSPTHLIKTRGQQVTLRCSPKSGHDTVSWYQQALGQGPQFIFQYYEEEERQRGNFPDRFSGHQFPNYSSELNVNALLLGDSALYLCASSFSGPDGYTFGSGTRLTVV.

The CDR3 DNA is TGCGCCAGCAGCCGTATCGGGGGTAATCGGTTTAGCGGTTTGCAAGAGACCCAGTACTTC. This gives the protein CASSRIGGNRFSGLQETQYF. The chain uses TRBV5-1 and TRBJ2-5, with a weak D call TRBD2 (6 bases). The CDR3 sequence is 20 residues long. From germline, CDR1 is SGHRS and CDR2 YFSETQ. The V and J ends lost 4 bases and 2 bases respectively, with 30 bases between them.

The count of this clone is one. This chain uses TRBV6-2 or TRBV6-3 with TRBJ2-1, with TRBD2 matching 9 bases. The CDR3 spans 18 residues. Germline CDR1 MNHEY, CDR2 SVGEGT. Losses at the gene ends were 0 bases for V and 7 bases for J; bases not matched to a gene: 13. The CDR3 loop is CASSYSIVAGAVGNEQFF. CDR3 coding DNA: TGTGCCAGCAGTTACTCGATAGTAGCGGGGGCGGTGGGAAATGAGCAGTTCTTC.

The chain recombines TRBV10-3 with TRBJ1-5; 7 bases match TRBD1. The CDR3 spans 14 residues. The V and J ends lost 6 bases and 3 bases, in that order; junction bases with no gene match: 5. In germline, CDR1 is ENHRY, CDR2 SYGVKD. In nucleotides, the CDR3 is TGTGCCATCAGCGCCGACAGGGTCAATCAGCCCCAGCATTTT. It translates to CAISADRVNQPQHF.

The chain employs TRBV5-4 and TRBJ1-2; D gene uncertain. Germline loops: CDR1 SGHNT, CDR2 YYREEE (reference sequence). CDR3 length: 15 residues. V lost 0 bases to trimming and J lost 1 base, with 10 bases between them. CDR3 sequence reads: CASSLDSSFNYGYTF. In DNA, the CDR3 is TGTGCCAGCAGCTTGGACAGTTCTTTTAACTATGGCTACACCTTC.

The sample holds one count of this clone. Other nucleotide sequences in the sample specify the same CDR3. CDR3: CASSYSTGGNEQFF. The CDR3 DNA sequence: TGTGCCAGCAGTTACTCGACAGGGGGCAATGAGCAGTTCTTC. The chain has TRBV6-2 or TRBV6-3 and TRBJ2-1, with 9 bases matching TRBD1. This CDR3 contains 14 residues. The V and J ends lost 0 bases and 6 bases, in that order; junction bases with no gene match: 0. Germline V gene sequence: CDR1 MNHEY, CDR2 SVGEGT.

The CDR3 loop reads CASSKGDSMNTEAFF. CDR3 DNA: TGTGCCAGCTCAAAAGGGGACAGTATGAACACTGAAGCTTTCTTT. The chain links TRBV18 to TRBJ1-1, with 7 bases that match TRBD1. Trimming at V came to 5 bases and at J to 0 bases, leaving 6 bases not matched to a gene. The CDR3 runs to 15 residues. Germline V gene lookup returns CDR1 KGHSH and CDR2 LQKENI.

The CDR3 DNA is TGTGCCAGCAGTTACTCTTCCGAAGCCCCCTATGGCTACACCTTC. Translation gives CASSYSSEAPYGYTF. The chain links TRBV6-5 to TRBJ1-2; no clear D gene. The germline V gene encodes CDR1 MNHEY and CDR2 SVGAGI. CDR3 length: 15 residues. V was shortened by 0 bases and J by 4 bases, with 12 bases between the two germline ends.

The CDR3 bases are TGTGCCAGCAGCTCTCTTGACGGGACCTACGAGCAGTACTTC. Translation gives CASSSLDGTYEQYF. The chain couples TRBV5-5 to TRBJ2-7; a possible D gene is TRBD2 (5 bases). V was shortened by 3 bases and J by 2 bases, with 12 bases between the two germline ends. CDR1 is SGHKS, CDR2 YYEKEE, per germline (reference sequence). The CDR3 covers 14 residues.